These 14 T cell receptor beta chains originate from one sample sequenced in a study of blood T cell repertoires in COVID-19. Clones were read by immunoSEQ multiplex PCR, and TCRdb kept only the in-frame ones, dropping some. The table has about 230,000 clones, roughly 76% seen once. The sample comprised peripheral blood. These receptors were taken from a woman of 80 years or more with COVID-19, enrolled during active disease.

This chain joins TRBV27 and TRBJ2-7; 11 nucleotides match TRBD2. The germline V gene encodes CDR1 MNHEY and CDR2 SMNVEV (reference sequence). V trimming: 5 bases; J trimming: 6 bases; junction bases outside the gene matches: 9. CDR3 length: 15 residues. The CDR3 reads CASSRLAGGPPEQYF. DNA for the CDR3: TGTGCCAGCAGTAGATTAGCGGGAGGGCCGCCCGAGCAGTACTTC.

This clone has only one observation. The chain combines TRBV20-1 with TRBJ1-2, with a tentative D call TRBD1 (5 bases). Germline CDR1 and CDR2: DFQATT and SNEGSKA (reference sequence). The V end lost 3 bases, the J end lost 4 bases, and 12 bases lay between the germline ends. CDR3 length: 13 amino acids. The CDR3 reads CSASSAGGYGYTF. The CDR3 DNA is TGCAGTGCTAGTTCCGCCGGGGGCTATGGCTACACCTTC.

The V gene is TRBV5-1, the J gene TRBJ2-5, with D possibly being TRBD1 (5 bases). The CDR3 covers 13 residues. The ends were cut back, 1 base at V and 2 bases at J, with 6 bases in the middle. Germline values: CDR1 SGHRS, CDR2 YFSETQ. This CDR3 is CASSLRGQETQYF. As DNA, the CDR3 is TGCGCCAGCAGCTTGAGGGGTCAAGAGACCCAGTACTTC.

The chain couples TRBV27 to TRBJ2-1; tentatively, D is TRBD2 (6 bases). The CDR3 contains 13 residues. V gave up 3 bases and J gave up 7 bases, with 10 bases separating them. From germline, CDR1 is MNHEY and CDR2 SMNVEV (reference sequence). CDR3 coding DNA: TGTGCCAGCAGTTTCCGGGACTTAAATGAGCAGTTCTTC. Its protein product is CASSFRDLNEQFF.

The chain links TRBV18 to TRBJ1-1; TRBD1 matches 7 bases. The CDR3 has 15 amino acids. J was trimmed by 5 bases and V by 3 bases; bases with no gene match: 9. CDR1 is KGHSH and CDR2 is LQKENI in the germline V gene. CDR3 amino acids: CASSPPGQDRTEAFF. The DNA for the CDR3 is TGTGCCAGCTCACCCCCTGGACAGGACCGGACTGAAGCTTTCTTT.

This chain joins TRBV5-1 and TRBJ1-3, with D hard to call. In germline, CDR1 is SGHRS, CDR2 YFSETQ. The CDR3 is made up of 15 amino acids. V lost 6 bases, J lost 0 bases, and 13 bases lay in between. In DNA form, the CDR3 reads TGCGCCAGCACCTCCGAGGGTACCTCTGGAAACACCATATATTTT. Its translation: CASTSEGTSGNTIYF.

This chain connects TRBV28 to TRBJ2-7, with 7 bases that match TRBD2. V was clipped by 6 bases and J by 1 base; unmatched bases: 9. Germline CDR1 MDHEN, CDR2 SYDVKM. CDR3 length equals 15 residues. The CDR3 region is CASSPAGSGSYEQYF. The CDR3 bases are TGTGCCAGCAGCCCCGCAGGTAGCGGGTCCTACGAGCAGTACTTC.

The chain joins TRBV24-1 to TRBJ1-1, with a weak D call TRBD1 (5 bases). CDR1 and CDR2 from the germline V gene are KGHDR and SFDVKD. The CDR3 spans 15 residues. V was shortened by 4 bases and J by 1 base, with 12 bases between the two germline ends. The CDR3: CATSEAGLSNTEAFF. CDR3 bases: TGTGCCACCAGTGAAGCAGGGTTATCGAACACTGAAGCTTTCTTT.

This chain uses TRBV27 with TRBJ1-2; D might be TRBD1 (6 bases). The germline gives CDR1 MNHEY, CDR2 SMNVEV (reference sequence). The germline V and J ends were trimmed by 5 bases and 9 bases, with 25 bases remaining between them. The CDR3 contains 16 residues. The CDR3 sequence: CASSQGQPAKRYSYTF. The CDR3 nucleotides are TGTGCCAGCAGTCAAGGACAGCCAGCGAAAAGATATAGCTACACCTTC.

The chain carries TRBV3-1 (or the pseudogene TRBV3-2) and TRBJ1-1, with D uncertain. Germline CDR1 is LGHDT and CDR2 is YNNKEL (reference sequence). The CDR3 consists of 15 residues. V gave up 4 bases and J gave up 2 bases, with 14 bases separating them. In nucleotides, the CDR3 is TGTGCCAGCAGCCTTCGGGGAGGGAAAAACACTGAAGCTTTCTTT. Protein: CASSLRGGKNTEAFF.

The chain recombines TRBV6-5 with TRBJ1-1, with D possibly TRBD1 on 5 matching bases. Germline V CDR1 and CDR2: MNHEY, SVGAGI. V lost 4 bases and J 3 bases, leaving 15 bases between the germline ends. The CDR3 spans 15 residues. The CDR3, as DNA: TGTGCCAGCAGTTCCACCCTGACAGACTACACTGAAGCTTTCTTT. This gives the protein CASSSTLTDYTEAFF.

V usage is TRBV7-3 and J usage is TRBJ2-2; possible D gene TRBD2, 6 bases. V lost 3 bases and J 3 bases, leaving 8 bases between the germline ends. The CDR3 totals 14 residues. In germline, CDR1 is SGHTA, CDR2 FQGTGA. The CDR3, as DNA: TGTGCCAGCAGCTTGGGGGGTCACACCGGGGAGCTGTTTTTT. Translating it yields CASSLGGHTGELFF.

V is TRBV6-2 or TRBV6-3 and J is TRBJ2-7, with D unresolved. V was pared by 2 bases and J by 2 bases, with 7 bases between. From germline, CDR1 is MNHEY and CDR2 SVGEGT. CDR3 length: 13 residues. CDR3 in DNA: TGTGCCAGCAGTTACGGGCAGACCTACGAGCAGTACTTC. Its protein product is CASSYGQTYEQYF.

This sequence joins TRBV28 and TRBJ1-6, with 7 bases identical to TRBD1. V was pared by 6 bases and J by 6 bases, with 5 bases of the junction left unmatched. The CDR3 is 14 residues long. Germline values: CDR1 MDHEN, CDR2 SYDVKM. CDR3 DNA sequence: TGTGCCAGCAGGTTGACAGGGTCTAATTCACCCCTCCACTTT. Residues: CASRLTGSNSPLHF.